Listed below are T cell receptor beta chains from one sample, sequenced in a study of blood T cell repertoires in COVID-19. Clones were sequenced by immunoSEQ multiplex PCR, and TCRdb holds only the in-frame ones, with some missing. The sample lists 350,000 to 400,000 clones; roughly nine tenths were seen once. The sequenced material came from PBMCs or T cells enriched from blood (not recorded which). Receptors originate from a woman aged 40 to 50 who had been exposed to COVID-19. The CDR3 runs from the conserved cysteine through the conserved F or W. The order of the fields is clone size, D gene, V gene, J gene, CDR3 protein, CDR3 DNA. A D gene is named only where the DNA matches it firmly. A row's size may be missing; if present it is once, few, many or a size class.

clone size: NA
D gene: NA
V gene: TRBV3-1/TRBV3-2
J gene: TRBJ2-6
CDR3 protein: CASSQEVAPGANVLTF
CDR3 DNA: TGTGCCAGCAGCCAAGAGGTAGCACCTGGGGCCAACGTCCTGACTTTC

clone size: NA
D gene: TRBD2
V gene: TRBV19
J gene: TRBJ2-1
CDR3 protein: CASSFRRTSGGSYNEQFF
CDR3 DNA: TGTGCCAGTAGTTTCCGCCGGACTAGCGGAGGCTCCTACAATGAGCAGTTCTTC

clone size: NA
D gene: TRBD1
V gene: TRBV6-4
J gene: TRBJ1-3
CDR3 protein: CASSPDRVTGNTIYF
CDR3 DNA: TGTGCCAGCAGTCCGGACAGGGTGACTGGAAACACCATATATTTT

clone size: once
D gene: NA
V gene: TRBV9
J gene: TRBJ1-3
CDR3 protein: CASSPRGSSGNTIYF
CDR3 DNA: TGTGCCAGCAGCCCTAGAGGGAGCTCTGGAAACACCATATATTTT

clone size: NA
D gene: TRBD2
V gene: TRBV7-2
J gene: TRBJ2-1
CDR3 protein: CACSLISGSSYNEQFF
CDR3 DNA: TGTGCCTGCAGTTTAATTAGCGGGAGCTCCTACAATGAGCAGTTCTTC

clone size: NA
D gene: NA
V gene: TRBV9
J gene: TRBJ1-2
CDR3 protein: CASSVASYGYTF
CDR3 DNA: TGTGCCAGCAGCGTAGCGTCCTATGGCTACACCTTC

clone size: NA
D gene: TRBD2
V gene: TRBV9
J gene: TRBJ2-7
CDR3 protein: CASSVAGGPDKQYF
CDR3 DNA: TGTGCCAGCAGCGTCGCGGGAGGGCCAGATAAGCAGTACTTC

clone size: NA
D gene: NA
V gene: TRBV7-2
J gene: TRBJ1-5
CDR3 protein: CASSLSTGPGKDQHF
CDR3 DNA: TGTGCCAGCAGCTTATCGACAGGCCCTGGCAAAGACCAGCATTTT

clone size: NA
D gene: NA
V gene: TRBV10-2
J gene: TRBJ2-5
CDR3 protein: CASRRGGYQETQYF
CDR3 DNA: TGCGCCAGCAGGAGGGGGGGCTACCAAGAGACCCAGTACTTC

clone size: NA
D gene: NA
V gene: TRBV5-1
J gene: TRBJ2-3
CDR3 protein: CASSLVVQGTDTQYF
CDR3 DNA: TGCGCCAGCAGCTTGGTCGTACAGGGAACAGATACGCAGTATTTT

clone size: NA
D gene: TRBD1
V gene: TRBV3-1/TRBV3-2
J gene: TRBJ1-6
CDR3 protein: CASSQGQGTSPLHF
CDR3 DNA: TGTGCCAGCAGCCAAGGACAGGGTACCTCACCCCTCCACTTT

clone size: NA
D gene: NA
V gene: TRBV11-3
J gene: TRBJ1-1
CDR3 protein: CASSLDGWMTNTEAFF
CDR3 DNA: TGTGCCAGCAGCTTAGATGGGTGGATGACTAACACTGAAGCTTTCTTT

clone size: NA
D gene: TRBD1
V gene: TRBV18
J gene: TRBJ1-6
CDR3 protein: CASSRDREKSPLHF
CDR3 DNA: TGTGCCAGCTCACGGGACAGGGAAAAATCACCCCTCCACTTT

clone size: NA
D gene: NA
V gene: TRBV19
J gene: TRBJ1-1
CDR3 protein: CASRLDRNTEAFF
CDR3 DNA: TGTGCCAGTAGATTGGACAGGAACACTGAAGCTTTCTTT

clone size: NA
D gene: NA
V gene: TRBV5-1
J gene: TRBJ2-7
CDR3 protein: CASSLVAGELAYEQYF
CDR3 DNA: TGCGCCAGCAGCTTGGTGGCAGGCGAACTAGCCTACGAGCAGTACTTC

clone size: NA
D gene: NA
V gene: TRBV29-1
J gene: TRBJ1-3
CDR3 protein: CSVGQTSGNTIYF
CDR3 DNA: TGCAGCGTAGGACAGACCTCTGGAAACACCATATATTTT

clone size: few
D gene: TRBD1
V gene: TRBV19
J gene: TRBJ1-6
CDR3 protein: CASQGAENNSPLHF
CDR3 DNA: TGTGCCAGTCAGGGGGCGGAGAATAATTCACCCCTCCACTTT

clone size: NA
D gene: TRBD2
V gene: TRBV11-3
J gene: TRBJ2-7
CDR3 protein: CASSPPGGGHSISYEQYF
CDR3 DNA: TGTGCCAGCAGCCCCCCCGGGGGGGGACATAGTATTTCCTACGAGCAGTACTTC

clone size: few
D gene: TRBD1
V gene: TRBV12-5
J gene: TRBJ1-5
CDR3 protein: CASGLVMGQYNQPQHF
CDR3 DNA: TGTGCTAGTGGTTTGGTAATGGGACAGTACAATCAGCCCCAGCATTTT

clone size: NA
D gene: TRBD2
V gene: TRBV3-1/TRBV3-2
J gene: TRBJ2-1
CDR3 protein: CASSQGSGKQFF
CDR3 DNA: TGTGCCAGCAGCCAAGGTAGCGGGAAGCAGTTCTTC

clone size: NA
D gene: TRBD1
V gene: TRBV11-3
J gene: TRBJ1-3
CDR3 protein: CASSPGGLAGYTIYF
CDR3 DNA: TGTGCCAGCAGCCCAGGGGGGCTCGCGGGGTACACCATATATTTT

clone size: NA
D gene: TRBD2
V gene: TRBV11-2
J gene: TRBJ2-5
CDR3 protein: CASSRLTSGGANQYF
CDR3 DNA: TGTGCCAGCAGCCGCCTGACTAGCGGGGGCGCTAACCAGTACTTC

clone size: NA
D gene: NA
V gene: TRBV18
J gene: TRBJ1-4
CDR3 protein: CASSPPGSSGVANEKLFF
CDR3 DNA: TGTGCCAGCTCACCACCGGGGTCCTCGGGAGTGGCTAATGAAAAACTGTTTTTT

clone size: NA
D gene: TRBD2
V gene: TRBV5-1
J gene: TRBJ2-1
CDR3 protein: CASSLASGRANEQFF
CDR3 DNA: TGCGCCAGCAGCTTGGCGAGCGGGAGGGCGAATGAGCAGTTCTTC

clone size: few
D gene: NA
V gene: TRBV29-1
J gene: TRBJ1-2
CDR3 protein: CSGRVGEYGYTF
CDR3 DNA: TGCAGCGGTCGGGTAGGAGAGTATGGCTACACCTTC

clone size: NA
D gene: NA
V gene: TRBV11-3
J gene: TRBJ2-2
CDR3 protein: CASSLGWPHTGELFF
CDR3 DNA: TGTGCCAGCAGCTTAGGGTGGCCCCACACCGGGGAGCTGTTTTTT

clone size: NA
D gene: NA
V gene: TRBV19
J gene: TRBJ2-7
CDR3 protein: CASRGTYEQYF
CDR3 DNA: TGTGCCAGTCGAGGGACCTACGAGCAGTACTTC

clone size: NA
D gene: TRBD1
V gene: TRBV6-2/TRBV6-3
J gene: TRBJ2-1
CDR3 protein: CASSQTGTGLNEQFF
CDR3 DNA: TGTGCCAGCAGTCAAACCGGGACAGGACTCAATGAGCAGTTCTTC

clone size: NA
D gene: NA
V gene: TRBV18
J gene: TRBJ1-4
CDR3 protein: CASSPQGTYEKLFF
CDR3 DNA: TGTGCCAGCTCACCCCAAGGGACTTATGAAAAACTGTTTTTT

clone size: NA
D gene: NA
V gene: TRBV29-1
J gene: TRBJ1-2
CDR3 protein: CSVERAGGGYGYTF
CDR3 DNA: TGCAGCGTTGAGCGGGCCGGGGGAGGCTATGGCTACACCTTC

clone size: once
D gene: TRBD1
V gene: TRBV6-6
J gene: TRBJ1-2
CDR3 protein: CASSYTDRGTSNGYTF
CDR3 DNA: TGTGCCAGCAGTTACACGGACAGGGGTACGTCCAATGGCTACACCTTC

clone size: NA
D gene: TRBD1
V gene: TRBV2
J gene: TRBJ1-5
CDR3 protein: CASSLGQELQGPQHF
CDR3 DNA: TGTGCCAGCAGTCTAGGACAGGAGTTACAGGGGCCCCAGCATTTT

clone size: NA
D gene: TRBD2
V gene: TRBV7-3
J gene: TRBJ2-2
CDR3 protein: CASSLRAPGLAVNTGELFF
CDR3 DNA: TGTGCCAGCAGCCTGAGGGCACCGGGACTAGCGGTTAACACCGGGGAGCTGTTTTTT

clone size: NA
D gene: NA
V gene: TRBV19
J gene: TRBJ1-2
CDR3 protein: CASSNEVFYGYTF
CDR3 DNA: TGTGCCAGTAGCAATGAGGTTTTCTATGGCTACACCTTC

clone size: many
D gene: NA
V gene: TRBV5-1
J gene: TRBJ1-4
CDR3 protein: CASSLAEGTGYEKLFF
CDR3 DNA: TGCGCCAGCAGCTTGGCCGAGGGCACAGGGTATGAAAAACTGTTTTTT

clone size: NA
D gene: TRBD1
V gene: TRBV10-2
J gene: TRBJ1-1
CDR3 protein: CASSERTGVYTEAFF
CDR3 DNA: TGCGCCAGCAGTGAGCGGACAGGGGTTTATACTGAAGCTTTCTTT

clone size: NA
D gene: NA
V gene: TRBV24-1
J gene: TRBJ2-7
CDR3 protein: CATSESGITYEQYF
CDR3 DNA: TGTGCCACCAGTGAGTCGGGGATAACCTACGAGCAGTACTTC

clone size: NA
D gene: NA
V gene: TRBV2
J gene: TRBJ1-1
CDR3 protein: CASSALDLTNTEAFF
CDR3 DNA: TGTGCCAGCAGCGCCCTGGACTTAACAAACACTGAAGCTTTCTTT

clone size: once
D gene: TRBD1
V gene: TRBV18
J gene: TRBJ1-2
CDR3 protein: CASSPRVNPLGQYYGYTF
CDR3 DNA: TGTGCCAGCTCACCACGGGTGAATCCCCTGGGACAGTACTATGGCTACACCTTC

clone size: NA
D gene: TRBD1
V gene: TRBV11-2
J gene: TRBJ2-5
CDR3 protein: CASSPGGMTQYF
CDR3 DNA: TGTGCCAGCAGCCCAGGGGGCATGACCCAGTACTTC

clone size: few
D gene: NA
V gene: TRBV18
J gene: TRBJ2-5
CDR3 protein: CASSQEGETQYF
CDR3 DNA: TGTGCCAGCTCCCAGGAAGGAGAGACCCAGTACTTC

clone size: NA
D gene: TRBD1
V gene: TRBV20-1
J gene: TRBJ1-2
CDR3 protein: CSASPPGTGNGYTF
CDR3 DNA: TGCAGTGCTAGTCCCCCCGGGACAGGCAATGGCTACACCTTC

clone size: NA
D gene: TRBD1
V gene: TRBV5-1
J gene: TRBJ1-2
CDR3 protein: CASSTLGGADYGYTF
CDR3 DNA: TGCGCCAGCAGCACTTTAGGGGGCGCCGACTATGGCTACACCTTC

clone size: NA
D gene: TRBD1
V gene: TRBV6-4
J gene: TRBJ2-2
CDR3 protein: CASSTTGGGTGELFF
CDR3 DNA: TGTGCCAGCAGCACGACAGGGGGTGGCACCGGGGAGCTGTTTTTT

clone size: once
D gene: NA
V gene: TRBV7-3
J gene: TRBJ2-7
CDR3 protein: CASSFTGSSVEQYF
CDR3 DNA: TGTGCCAGCAGCTTCACAGGGTCCTCCGTCGAGCAGTACTTC